The entry below describes one T cell receptor beta chain. Its antigen is as yet unknown. V lost 5 bases and J lost 11; bases outside the gene matches: 12. This CDR3 contains 13 residues. CDR1 SGHTA and CDR2 FQGTGA come from the germline V gene. 13 Jbeta primers and 60 Vbeta primers were used for the PCR. Clones were sequenced by immunoSEQ multiplex PCR, and TCRdb holds only the in-frame ones, with some missing. The data show 150,000 to 200,000 clones, with roughly 77% seen just once and 4.9% held by the top ten. These data are taken from a study of cytomegalovirus exposure and HLA in healthy donors. Study outcomes and limitations: The study recorded fewer than 200 TCR beta chains that were cytomegalovirus-associated. TCR beta V- and J-gene trimming was later associated with a missense DCLRE1C variant. Across HLA loci, a later analysis found differing TCR association rates, with DRB1 most and HLA-C fewest.

This rearrangement joins TRBV7-3 to TRBJ2-7; 7 bases agree with TRBD1. Source material: PBMCs. The TCR sequence derives from a male donor in good health and CMV-seronegative. This CDR3 reads CASSAPPDRIKYF. The CDR3 region has the DNA TGTGCCAGCAGCGCACCACCGGACAGGATCAAGTACTTC. Together with reference TRBV7-3 and TRBJ2-7, the CDR3 gives the full variable domain: GAGVSQTPSNKVTEKGKYVELRCDPISGHTALYWYRQSLGQGPEFLIYFQGTGAADDSGLPNDRFFAVRPEGSVSTLKIQRTERGDSAVYLCASSAPPDRIKYFGPGTRLTVT.